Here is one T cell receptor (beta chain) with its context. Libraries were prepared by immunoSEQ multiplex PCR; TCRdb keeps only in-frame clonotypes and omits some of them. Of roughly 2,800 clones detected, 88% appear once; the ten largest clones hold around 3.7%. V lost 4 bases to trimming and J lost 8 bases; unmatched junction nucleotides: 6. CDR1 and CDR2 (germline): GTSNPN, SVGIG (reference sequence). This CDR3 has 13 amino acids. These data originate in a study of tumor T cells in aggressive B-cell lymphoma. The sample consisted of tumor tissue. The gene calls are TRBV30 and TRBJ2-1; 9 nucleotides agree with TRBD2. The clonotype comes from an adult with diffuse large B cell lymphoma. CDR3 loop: CAWMGVAGDEQFF. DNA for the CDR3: TGTGCCTGGATGGGGGTAGCGGGAGATGAGCAGTTCTTC.